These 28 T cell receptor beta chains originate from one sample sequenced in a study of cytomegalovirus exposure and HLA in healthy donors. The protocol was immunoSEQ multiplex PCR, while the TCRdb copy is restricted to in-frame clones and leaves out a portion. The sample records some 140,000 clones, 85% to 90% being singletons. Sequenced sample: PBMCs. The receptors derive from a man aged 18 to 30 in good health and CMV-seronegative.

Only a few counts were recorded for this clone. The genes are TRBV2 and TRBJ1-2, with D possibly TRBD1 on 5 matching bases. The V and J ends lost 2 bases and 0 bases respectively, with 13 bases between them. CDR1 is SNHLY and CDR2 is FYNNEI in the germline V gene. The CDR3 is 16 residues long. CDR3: CASSESLTASNYGYTF. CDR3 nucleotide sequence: TGTGCCAGCAGTGAATCATTGACAGCGTCTAACTATGGCTACACCTTC.

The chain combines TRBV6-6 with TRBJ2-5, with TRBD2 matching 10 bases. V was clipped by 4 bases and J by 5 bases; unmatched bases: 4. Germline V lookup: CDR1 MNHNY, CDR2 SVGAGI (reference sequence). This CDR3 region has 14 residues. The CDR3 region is CASSSGLAYETQYF. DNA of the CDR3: TGTGCCAGCAGTTCGGGACTAGCGTACGAGACCCAGTACTTC.

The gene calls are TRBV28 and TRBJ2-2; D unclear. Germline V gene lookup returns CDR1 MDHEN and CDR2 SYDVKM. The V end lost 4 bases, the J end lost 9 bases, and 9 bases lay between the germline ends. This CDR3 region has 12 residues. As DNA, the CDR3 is TGTGCCAGCAGTTCAACAATCAGGGAGCTGTTTTTT. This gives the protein CASSSTIRELFF.

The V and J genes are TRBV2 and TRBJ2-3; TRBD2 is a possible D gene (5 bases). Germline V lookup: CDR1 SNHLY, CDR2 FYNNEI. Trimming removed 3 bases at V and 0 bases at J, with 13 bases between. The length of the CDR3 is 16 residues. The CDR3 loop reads CASSERVGSSTDTQYF. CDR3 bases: TGTGCCAGCAGTGAGAGGGTGGGGTCCAGCACAGATACGCAGTATTTT.

CDR3 protein: CASSQDSQGNTEAFF. CDR3 in DNA: TGCGCCAGCAGCCAAGATTCACAGGGGAACACTGAAGCTTTCTTT. J is TRBJ1-1 and V is TRBV4-1, with D possibly being TRBD1 (6 bases). V shed 0 bases and J shed 1 base, with 9 bases lying between them. Germline V gene data show CDR1 as MGHRA and CDR2 as YSYEKL. The CDR3 consists of 15 residues.

CDR3 loop: CAWSQGIKETQYF. The CDR3, as DNA: TGTGCCTGGTCCCAGGGTATTAAAGAGACCCAGTACTTC. The chain is built from TRBV30 and TRBJ2-5, with D perhaps TRBD1 (5 bases). The germline V and J ends were trimmed by 5 bases and 3 bases, with 13 bases remaining between them. Per germline, CDR1 GTSNPN and CDR2 SVGIG (reference sequence). CDR3 length: 13 residues.

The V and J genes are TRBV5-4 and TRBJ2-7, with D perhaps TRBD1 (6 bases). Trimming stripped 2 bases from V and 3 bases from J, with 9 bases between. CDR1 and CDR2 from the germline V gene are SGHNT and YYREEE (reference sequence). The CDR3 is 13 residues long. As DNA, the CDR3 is TGTGCCAGCAGCTTAGGGGGTTTCTACGAGCAGTACTTC. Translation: CASSLGGFYEQYF.

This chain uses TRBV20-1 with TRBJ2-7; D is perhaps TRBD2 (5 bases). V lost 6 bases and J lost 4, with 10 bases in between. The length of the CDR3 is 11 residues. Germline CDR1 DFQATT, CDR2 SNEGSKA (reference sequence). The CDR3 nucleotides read TGCAGTGCCCGTTCGGGGTACGAGCAGTACTTC. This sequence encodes CSARSGYEQYF.

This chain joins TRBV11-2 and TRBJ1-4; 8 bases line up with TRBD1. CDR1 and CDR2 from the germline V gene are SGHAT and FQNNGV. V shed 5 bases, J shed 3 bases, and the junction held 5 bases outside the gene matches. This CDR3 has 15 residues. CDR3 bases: TGTGCCAGCAGCCCCGGACAGGGCGCTAATGAAAAACTGTTTTTT. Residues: CASSPGQGANEKLFF.

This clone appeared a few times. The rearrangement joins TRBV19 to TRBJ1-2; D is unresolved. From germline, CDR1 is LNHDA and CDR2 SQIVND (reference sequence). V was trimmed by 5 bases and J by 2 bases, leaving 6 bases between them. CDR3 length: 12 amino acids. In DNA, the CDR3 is TGTGCCAGTAGTCCCGAGAACTATGGCTACACCTTC. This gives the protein CASSPENYGYTF. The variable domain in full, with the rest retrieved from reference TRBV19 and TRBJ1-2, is DGGITQSPKYLFRKEGQNVTLSCEQNLNHDAMYWYRQDPGQGLRLIYYSQIVNDFQKGDIAEGYSVSREKKESFPLTVTSAQKNPTAFYLCASSPENYGYTFGSGTRLTVV.

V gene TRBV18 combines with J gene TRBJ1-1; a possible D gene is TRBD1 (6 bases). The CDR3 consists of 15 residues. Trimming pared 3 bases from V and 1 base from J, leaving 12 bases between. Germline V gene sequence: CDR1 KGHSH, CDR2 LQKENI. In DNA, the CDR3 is TGTGCCAGCTCACCCCTCTCGACAGGGAACACTGAAGCTTTCTTT. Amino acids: CASSPLSTGNTEAFF.

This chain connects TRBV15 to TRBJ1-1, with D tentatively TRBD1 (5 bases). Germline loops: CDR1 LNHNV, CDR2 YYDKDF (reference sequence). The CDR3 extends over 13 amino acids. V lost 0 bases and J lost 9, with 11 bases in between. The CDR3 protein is CATSRDGSGKAFF. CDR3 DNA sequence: TGTGCCACCAGCAGAGATGGTTCAGGGAAAGCTTTCTTT.

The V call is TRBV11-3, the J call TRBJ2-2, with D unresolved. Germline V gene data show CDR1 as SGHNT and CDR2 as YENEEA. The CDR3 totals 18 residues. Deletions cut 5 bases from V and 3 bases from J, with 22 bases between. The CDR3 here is CASSPRSADSPDTGELFF. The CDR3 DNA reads TGTGCCAGCAGCCCCCGATCCGCCGACTCCCCCGACACCGGGGAGCTGTTTTTT. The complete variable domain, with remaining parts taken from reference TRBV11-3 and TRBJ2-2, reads EAGVVQSPRYKIIEKKQPVAFWCNPISGHNTLYWYLQNLGQGPELLIRYENEEAVDDSQLPKDRFSAERLKGVDSTLKIQPAELGDSAVYLCASSPRSADSPDTGELFFGEGSRLTVL.

The CDR3 protein is CASRPDRDRGEQYF. For the CDR3, the DNA is TGTGCCAGTAGACCCGACAGGGATCGCGGCGAGCAGTACTTC. The chain is built from TRBV19 and TRBJ2-7; TRBD1 aligns across 7 bases. Germline CDR1 and CDR2: LNHDA and SQIVND (reference sequence). The CDR3 covers 14 residues. V lost 6 bases to trimming and J lost 6 bases; unmatched junction nucleotides: 11.

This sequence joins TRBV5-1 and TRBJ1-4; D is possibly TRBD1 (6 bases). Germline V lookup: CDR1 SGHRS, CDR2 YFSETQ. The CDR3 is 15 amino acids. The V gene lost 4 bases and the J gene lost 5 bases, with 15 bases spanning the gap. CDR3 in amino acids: CASSPLGGLNEKLFF. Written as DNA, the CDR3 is TGCGCCAGCAGCCCTCTAGGGGGTTTGAATGAAAAACTGTTTTTT.

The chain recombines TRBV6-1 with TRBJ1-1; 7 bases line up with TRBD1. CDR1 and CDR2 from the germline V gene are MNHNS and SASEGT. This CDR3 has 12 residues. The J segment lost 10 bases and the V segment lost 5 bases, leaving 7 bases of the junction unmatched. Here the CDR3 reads CASSHRQGSAFF. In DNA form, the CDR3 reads TGTGCCAGCAGTCATCGACAGGGTTCAGCTTTCTTT.

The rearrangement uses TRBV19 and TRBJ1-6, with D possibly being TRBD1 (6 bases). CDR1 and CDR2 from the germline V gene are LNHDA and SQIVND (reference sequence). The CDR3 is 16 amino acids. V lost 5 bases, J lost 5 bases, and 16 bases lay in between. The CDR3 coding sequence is TGTGCCAGTAGTCCTCGCGGGGGGCGGAATAATTCACCCCTCCACTTT. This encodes CASSPRGGRNNSPLHF.

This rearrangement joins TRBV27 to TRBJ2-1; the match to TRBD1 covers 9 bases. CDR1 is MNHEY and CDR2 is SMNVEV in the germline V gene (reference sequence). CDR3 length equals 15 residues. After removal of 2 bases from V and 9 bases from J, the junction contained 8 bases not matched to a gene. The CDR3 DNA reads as TGTGCCAGCAGTTTACTCGGGACAGGGACGACTGAGCAGTTCTTC. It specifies CASSLLGTGTTEQFF.

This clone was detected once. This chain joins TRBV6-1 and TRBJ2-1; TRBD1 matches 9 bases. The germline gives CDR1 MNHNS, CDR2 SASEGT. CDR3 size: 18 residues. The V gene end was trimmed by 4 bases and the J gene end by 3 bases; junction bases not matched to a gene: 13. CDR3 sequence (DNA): TGTGCCAGCAGTGTATTAGGTTCGGGGACAGGGAGCTACAATGAGCAGTTCTTC. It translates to CASSVLGSGTGSYNEQFF.

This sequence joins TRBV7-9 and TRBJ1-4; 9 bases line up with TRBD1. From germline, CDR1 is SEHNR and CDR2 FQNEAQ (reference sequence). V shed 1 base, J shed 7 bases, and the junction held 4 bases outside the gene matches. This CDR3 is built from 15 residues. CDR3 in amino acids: CASSLVGTGSEKLFF. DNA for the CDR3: TGTGCCAGCAGCTTAGTCGGGACAGGGAGTGAAAAACTGTTTTTT.

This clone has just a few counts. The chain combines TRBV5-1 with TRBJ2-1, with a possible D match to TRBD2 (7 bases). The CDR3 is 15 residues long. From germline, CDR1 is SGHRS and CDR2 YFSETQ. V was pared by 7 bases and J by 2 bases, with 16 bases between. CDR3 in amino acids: CASEVGEGAYNEQFF. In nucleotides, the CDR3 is TGCGCCAGCGAGGTTGGGGAGGGGGCCTACAATGAGCAGTTCTTC.

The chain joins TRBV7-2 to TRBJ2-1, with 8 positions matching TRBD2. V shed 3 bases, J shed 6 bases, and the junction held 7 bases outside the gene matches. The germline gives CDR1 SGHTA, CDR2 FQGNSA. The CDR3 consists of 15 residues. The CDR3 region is CASSFTGGGGNEQFF. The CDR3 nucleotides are TGTGCCAGCAGCTTTACCGGGGGGGGAGGCAATGAGCAGTTCTTC.

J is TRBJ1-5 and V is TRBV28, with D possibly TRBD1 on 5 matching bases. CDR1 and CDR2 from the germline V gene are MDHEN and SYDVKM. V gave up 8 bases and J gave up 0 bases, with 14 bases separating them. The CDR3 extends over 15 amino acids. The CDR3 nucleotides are TGTGCCAGCGGATTGCTAGGGGCTAGCAATCAGCCCCAGCATTTT. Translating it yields CASGLLGASNQPQHF. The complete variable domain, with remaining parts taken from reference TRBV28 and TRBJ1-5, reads DVKVTQSSRYLVKRTGEKVFLECVQDMDHENMFWYRQDPGLGLRLIYFSYDVKMKEKGDIPEGYSVSREKKERFSLILESASTNQTSMYLCASGLLGASNQPQHFGDGTRLSIL.

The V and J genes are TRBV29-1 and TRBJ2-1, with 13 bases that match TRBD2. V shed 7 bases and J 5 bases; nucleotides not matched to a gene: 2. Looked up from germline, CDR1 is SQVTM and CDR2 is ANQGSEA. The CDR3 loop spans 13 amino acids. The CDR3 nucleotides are TGCAGCGCCGGGACTAGCGGGAACAATGAGCAGTTCTTC. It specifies CSAGTSGNNEQFF.

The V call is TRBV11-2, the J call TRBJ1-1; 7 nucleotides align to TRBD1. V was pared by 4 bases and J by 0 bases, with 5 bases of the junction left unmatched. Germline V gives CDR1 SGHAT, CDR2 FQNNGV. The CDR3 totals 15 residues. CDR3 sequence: CASSYPGQLNTEAFF. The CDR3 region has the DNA TGTGCCAGCAGCTACCCGGGACAGTTGAACACTGAAGCTTTCTTT.

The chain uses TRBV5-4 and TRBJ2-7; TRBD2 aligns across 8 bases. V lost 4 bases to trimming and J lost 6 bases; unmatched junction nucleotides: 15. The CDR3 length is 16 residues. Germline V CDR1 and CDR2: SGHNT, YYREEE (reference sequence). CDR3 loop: CASSRDPGLESLEQYF. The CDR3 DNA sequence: TGTGCCAGCAGCAGAGATCCGGGACTAGAGAGCCTCGAGCAGTACTTC. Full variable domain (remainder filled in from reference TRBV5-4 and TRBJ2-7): ETGVTQSPTHLIKTRGQQVTLRCSSQSGHNTVSWYQQALGQGPQFIFQYYREEENGRGNFPPRFSGLQFPNYSSELNVNALELDDSALYLCASSRDPGLESLEQYFGPGTRLTVT.

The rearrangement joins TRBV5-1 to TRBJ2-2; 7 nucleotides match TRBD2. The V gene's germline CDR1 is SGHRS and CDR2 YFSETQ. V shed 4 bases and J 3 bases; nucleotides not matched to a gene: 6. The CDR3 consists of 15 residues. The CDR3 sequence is CASSVSGIDTGELFF. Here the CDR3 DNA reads TGCGCCAGCAGCGTAAGCGGGATTGACACCGGGGAGCTGTTTTTT. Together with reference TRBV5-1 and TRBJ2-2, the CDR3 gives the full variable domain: KAGVTQTPRYLIKTRGQQVTLSCSPISGHRSVSWYQQTPGQGLQFLFEYFSETQRNKGNFPGRFSGRQFSNSRSEMNVSTLELGDSALYLCASSVSGIDTGELFFGEGSRLTVL.

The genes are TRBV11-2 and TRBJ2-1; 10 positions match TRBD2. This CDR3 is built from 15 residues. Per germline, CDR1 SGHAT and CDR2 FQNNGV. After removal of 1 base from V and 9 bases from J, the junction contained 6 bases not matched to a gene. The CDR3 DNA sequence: TGTGCCAGCAGCTTAGGCCAGCGGGAGGGAGGTGAGCAGTTCTTC. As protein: CASSLGQREGGEQFF.